Only a few counts were recorded for the clone carrying this T cell receptor beta chain. Its cognate antigen is unknown. The CDR3 loop spans 12 amino acids. Per the germline V gene, CDR1 is MNHEY and CDR2 is SVGAGI. The germline V and J ends were trimmed by 2 bases and 6 bases, with 7 bases remaining between them. This sample is drawn from a study of T cell responses to AZD1222 COVID-19 vaccine. General study results and limits: Spike-specific TCR breadth and depth rose after two AZD1222 doses.

The repertoire was sequenced with immunoSEQ multiplex PCR; TCRdb's copy has only in-frame clones and lacks some. The repertoire holds around 140,000 clones, with approximately 91% as singletons. The sequence came from an adult in good health. Sequencing was performed on peripheral blood, taken on day 0 of AZD1222 vaccination. This rearrangement joins TRBV6-5 to TRBJ1-2; D unresolved. The CDR3 here is CASSYDGDGYTF. CDR3 DNA: TGTGCCAGCAGTTACGATGGGGATGGCTACACCTTC.